This TCR beta chain emerged from a study of T-cell reconstitution after alpha-beta-depleted transplantation in children. CDR1 and CDR2 from the germline V gene are SGHDT and YYEEEE. This CDR3 is 15 amino acids long. V lost 0 bases, J lost 6 bases, and 13 bases lay in between. Study-wide results and caveats: The study traced high day-60 TCRbeta diversity in some patients to surviving recipient T cells and thymic progenitors.

This clonotype was counted only a few times. Its cognate antigen is unknown. Unique molecular identifiers were incorporated into the prepared TCRbeta library. TCRdb called the PCR reads again in MiXCR, with one record for every CDR3 protein. This sample carries around 130,000 distinct CDR3 sequences, 9.7% of them seen once, and the ten largest clones take less than 25%. The sample was PBMCs, mostly from graft donor cells, taken 180 days after TCRalphabeta/CD19-depleted stem cell transplant. The chain carries TRBV5-6 and TRBJ1-5; D remains unclear. The TCR sequence derives from a girl under three years old who had a stem cell transplant for combined immunodeficiency, so the T cells may come from the graft donor. CDR3 DNA: TGTGCCAGCAGCTTGGGGCCCTCTCCCAGTCAGCCCCAGCATTTT. Its translation is CASSLGPSPSQPQHF.